These T cell receptor beta chains were read from a single sample in a study of CD4 T cells in relation to SARS-CoV-2 and coronaviruses. TCRdb's table, derived via immunoSEQ multiplex PCR, lists solely in-frame clones and lacks some. Here the sample spans about 68,000 clones, 80% to 95% being singletons. The sequenced material came from naive CD4+ T cells from PBMCs. The receptor source for this set is a human donor in good health. Each CDR3 is given with its conserved first and last residue. A D gene is named only where the DNA matches it firmly. Part of the rows lack a size; the others show once, few, many or a class for expanded clones.

CDR3nt	CDR3aa	v_gene	j_gene	d_gene	abundance
TGTGCCAGCTCACGCGACAGGGAAGGGCACAATGAGCAGTTCTTC	CASSRDREGHNEQFF	TRBV18	TRBJ2-1	TRBD1	.
TGTGCCAGCAGCGAGCCCCAGGAAGATACGCAGTATTTT	CASSEPQEDTQYF	TRBV9	TRBJ2-3	.	.
TGTGCCAGCAGCTTGTTCAGGAGTGAGACCCAGTACTTC	CASSLFRSETQYF	TRBV5-6	TRBJ2-5	.	once
TGTGCCAGCAGCACGGGACAGGGGTACTATGGCTACACCTTC	CASSTGQGYYGYTF	TRBV6-5	TRBJ1-2	TRBD1	.
TGCGCCAGCAGCTTGGAGGGCGGCACTGAAGCTTTCTTT	CASSLEGGTEAFF	TRBV5-1	TRBJ1-1	.	.
TGTGCCAGCCTTCAAGGGGGATCGGGGAAGGATGAGCAGTTCTTC	CASLQGGSGKDEQFF	TRBV28	TRBJ2-1	.	.
TGTGCCAGCAGTGATGGAAGACTAGCGGGAGGGTCTCAAGAGACCCAGTACTTC	CASSDGRLAGGSQETQYF	TRBV2	TRBJ2-5	TRBD2	.
TGTGCCAGCAGCCTTAGCGGGGGGGCAGGAGAGACCCAGTACTTC	CASSLSGGAGETQYF	TRBV3-1/TRBV3-2	TRBJ2-5	TRBD2	.
TGTGCCCTCGGGCGGGAGTGGGAGACCCAGTACTTC	CALGREWETQYF	TRBV6-5	TRBJ2-5	TRBD2	.
TGTGCCAGCAAACGACAGGAAGGGACCGGGGAGCTGTTTTTT	CASKRQEGTGELFF	TRBV6-4	TRBJ2-2	.	.
TGTGCCAGTTCGACAGTCGTTGGGCCCCAGCATTTT	CASSTVVGPQHF	TRBV27	TRBJ1-5	.	.
TGCAGCGTTGCGCCCACAGGGTCTGAAGCTTTCTTT	CSVAPTGSEAFF	TRBV29-1	TRBJ1-1	.	.
TGTGCCACCCGACGGCGATTTATCGAGGTTGAGCAGTTCTTC	CATRRRFIEVEQFF	TRBV24-1	TRBJ2-1	.	.
TGTGCCAGCAGCACCAGGGCTGGTAGAAGAGACACCGGGGAGCTGTTTTTT	CASSTRAGRRDTGELFF	TRBV9	TRBJ2-2	.	.
TGTGCCACAGAGTCTGGAGGGGTTAGGTCCGATGGCTACACCTTC	CATESGGVRSDGYTF	TRBV19	TRBJ1-2	.	once
TGCGCCAGCAGCTTGGGCGAGTTGTATTCACCCCTCCACTTT	CASSLGELYSPLHF	TRBV5-1	TRBJ1-6	.	.
TGCGCCAGCAGCTTGGCCGTCGGAGGGGATTATGGCTACACCTTC	CASSLAVGGDYGYTF	TRBV5-1	TRBJ1-2	.	.
TGTGCCAGCAGTTTGGGGGGACAGGGGGCTTATGAGCAGTACTTC	CASSLGGQGAYEQYF	TRBV28	TRBJ2-7	TRBD1	once
TGTGCCAGCAGCTTCTATGTATGGGACGGGTACAATGAGCAGTTCTTC	CASSFYVWDGYNEQFF	TRBV7-8	TRBJ2-1	.	.
TGTGCCAGCAGCCCTCAAACCAAGGTTCAGCCCCAGCATTTT	CASSPQTKVQPQHF	TRBV2	TRBJ1-5	.	once
TGCGCCAGCAGCCAAGCCCCCCCGTCTAGCGCGCTCCGTGAGCAGTTCTTC	CASSQAPPSSALREQFF	TRBV4-3	TRBJ2-1	.	.
TGTGCCAGTCAGCAGGGGACAGGAGCCTTCTACGAGCAGTACTTC	CASQQGTGAFYEQYF	TRBV19	TRBJ2-7	TRBD1	.
TGTGCCAGCAGCCCCCACTGGAGCGGGGAGCAGTACTTC	CASSPHWSGEQYF	TRBV3-1/TRBV3-2	TRBJ2-7	.	.
TGTGCCAGCAGCTTCCAGGCGGGAGCGAAAGAGACCCAGTACTTC	CASSFQAGAKETQYF	TRBV5-4	TRBJ2-5	TRBD2	.
TGTGCCAGCAGCGTCCTAAGCGGGATTGGGTACAATGAGCAGTTCTTC	CASSVLSGIGYNEQFF	TRBV9	TRBJ2-1	TRBD2	.
TGTGCCAGCAGCTTGTTGTCCGGGATTAACACCGGGGAGCTGTTTTTT	CASSLLSGINTGELFF	TRBV5-4	TRBJ2-2	.	.
TGTGCCAGCAGTTCCGCCGGGACAGGGGAACACGAGCAGTACTTC	CASSSAGTGEHEQYF	TRBV28	TRBJ2-7	TRBD1	once
TGTGCCAGCAGCATATTTTTAGGGTTCTTCTACACCTTC	CASSIFLGFFYTF	TRBV28	TRBJ1-2	.	.
TGTGCCAGCAACTCATACACCGGGGAGCTGTTTTTT	CASNSYTGELFF	TRBV12-3/TRBV12-4	TRBJ2-2	.	.
TGTGCCAGCAGCCAAGATAATATGGGAGGAGACATTCAGTACTTC	CASSQDNMGGDIQYF	TRBV3-1/TRBV3-2	TRBJ2-4	.	.
TGTGCCAGTAGTATGAGGGGGAGGGACCACGTCCTGACTTTC	CASSMRGRDHVLTF	TRBV19	TRBJ2-6	.	.